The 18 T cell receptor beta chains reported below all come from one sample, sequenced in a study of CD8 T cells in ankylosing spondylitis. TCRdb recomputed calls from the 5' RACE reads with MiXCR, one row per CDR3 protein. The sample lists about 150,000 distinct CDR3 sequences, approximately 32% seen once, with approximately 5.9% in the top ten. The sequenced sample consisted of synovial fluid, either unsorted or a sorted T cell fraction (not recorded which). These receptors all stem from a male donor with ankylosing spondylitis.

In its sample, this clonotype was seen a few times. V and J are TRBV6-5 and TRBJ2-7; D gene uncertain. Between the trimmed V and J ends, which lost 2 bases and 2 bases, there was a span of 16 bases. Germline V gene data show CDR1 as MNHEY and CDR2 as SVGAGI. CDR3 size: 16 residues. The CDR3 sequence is CASSYGRSQSTYEQYF. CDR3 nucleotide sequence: TGTGCCAGCAGTTACGGGCGGAGTCAGAGCACCTACGAGCAGTACTTC.

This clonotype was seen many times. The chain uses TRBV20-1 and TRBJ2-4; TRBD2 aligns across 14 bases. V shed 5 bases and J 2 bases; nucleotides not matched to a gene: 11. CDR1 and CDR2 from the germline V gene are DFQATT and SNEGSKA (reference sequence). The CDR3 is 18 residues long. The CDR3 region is CSAFPTSGGVRTKNIQYF. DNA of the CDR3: TGCAGTGCTTTCCCGACTAGCGGGGGGGTCAGAACCAAAAACATTCAGTACTTC.

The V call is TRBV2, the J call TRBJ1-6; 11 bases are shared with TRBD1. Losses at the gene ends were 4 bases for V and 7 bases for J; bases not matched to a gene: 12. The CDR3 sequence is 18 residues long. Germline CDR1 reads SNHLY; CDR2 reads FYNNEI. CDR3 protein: CASSVRDRGDRGNSPLHF. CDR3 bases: TGTGCCAGCAGTGTTCGGGACAGGGGGGATCGCGGCAATTCACCCCTCCACTTT.

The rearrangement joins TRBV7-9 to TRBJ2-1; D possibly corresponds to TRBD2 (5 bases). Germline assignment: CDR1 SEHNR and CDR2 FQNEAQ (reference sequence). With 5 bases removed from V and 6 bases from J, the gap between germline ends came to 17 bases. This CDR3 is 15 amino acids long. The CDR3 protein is CASSLMGSEGNEQFF. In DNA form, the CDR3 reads TGTGCCAGCAGCCTAATGGGGTCTGAGGGCAATGAGCAGTTCTTC. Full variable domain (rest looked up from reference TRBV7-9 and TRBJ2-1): DTGVSQNPRHKITKRGQNVTFRCDPISEHNRLYWYRQTLGQGPEFLTYFQNEAQLEKSRLLSDRFSAERPKGSFSTLEIQRTEQGDSAMYLCASSLMGSEGNEQFFGPGTRLTVL.

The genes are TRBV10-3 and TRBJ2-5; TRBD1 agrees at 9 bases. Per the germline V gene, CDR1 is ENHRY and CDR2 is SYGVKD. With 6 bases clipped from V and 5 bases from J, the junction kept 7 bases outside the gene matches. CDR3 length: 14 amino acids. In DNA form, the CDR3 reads TGTGCCATCAGAAAACAGGGGGCCGGGGAGACCCAGTACTTC. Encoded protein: CAIRKQGAGETQYF.

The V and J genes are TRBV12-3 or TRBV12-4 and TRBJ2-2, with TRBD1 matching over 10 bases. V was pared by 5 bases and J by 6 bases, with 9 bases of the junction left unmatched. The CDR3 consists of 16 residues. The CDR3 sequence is CASSPQGTGDAGELFF. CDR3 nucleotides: TGTGCCAGCAGTCCTCAGGGGACAGGGGACGCCGGGGAGCTGTTTTTT.

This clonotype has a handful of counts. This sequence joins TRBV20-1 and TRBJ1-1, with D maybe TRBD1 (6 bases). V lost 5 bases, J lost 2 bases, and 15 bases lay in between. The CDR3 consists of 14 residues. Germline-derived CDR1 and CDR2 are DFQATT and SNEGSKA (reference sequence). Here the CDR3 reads CSAGRPGVNTEAFF. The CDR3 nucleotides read TGCAGTGCTGGCCGCCCAGGGGTTAACACTGAAGCTTTCTTT.

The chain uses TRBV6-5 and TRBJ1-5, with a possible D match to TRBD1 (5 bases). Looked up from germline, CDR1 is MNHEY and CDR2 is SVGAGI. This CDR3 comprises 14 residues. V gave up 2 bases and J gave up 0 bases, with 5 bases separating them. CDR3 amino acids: CASSYRGSNQPQHF. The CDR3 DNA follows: TGTGCCAGCAGTTACAGGGGTAGCAATCAGCCCCAGCATTTT.

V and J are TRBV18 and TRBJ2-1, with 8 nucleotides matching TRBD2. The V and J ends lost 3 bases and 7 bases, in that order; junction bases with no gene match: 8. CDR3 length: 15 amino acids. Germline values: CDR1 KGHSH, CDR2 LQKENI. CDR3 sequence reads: CASSPPGLVKNEQFF. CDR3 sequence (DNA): TGTGCCAGCTCACCCCCGGGACTAGTTAAGAATGAGCAGTTCTTC.

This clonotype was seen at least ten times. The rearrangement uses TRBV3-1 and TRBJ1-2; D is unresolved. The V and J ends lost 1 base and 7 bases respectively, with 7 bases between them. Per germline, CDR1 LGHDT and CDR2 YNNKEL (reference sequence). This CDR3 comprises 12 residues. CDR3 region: CASSQGMVGYTF. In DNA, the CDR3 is TGTGCCAGCAGCCAAGGAATGGTTGGCTACACCTTC.

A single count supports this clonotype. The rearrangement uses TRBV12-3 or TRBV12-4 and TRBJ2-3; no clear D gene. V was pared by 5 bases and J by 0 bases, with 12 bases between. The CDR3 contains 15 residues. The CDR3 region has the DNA TGTGCCAGCAGTGTTAGGGTCTCTAGCACAGATACGCAGTATTTT. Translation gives CASSVRVSSTDTQYF.

The CDR3 nucleotides read TGTGCCAGCAGGTCCGGGACAGGGGGTTCCTACGAGCAGTACTTC. This gives the protein CASRSGTGGSYEQYF. The rearrangement links TRBV6-1 to TRBJ2-7; TRBD1 aligns across 11 bases. This CDR3 has 15 amino acids. The trim removed 6 bases at V and 1 base at J, leaving 5 bases unmatched. Germline V gives CDR1 MNHNS, CDR2 SASEGT.

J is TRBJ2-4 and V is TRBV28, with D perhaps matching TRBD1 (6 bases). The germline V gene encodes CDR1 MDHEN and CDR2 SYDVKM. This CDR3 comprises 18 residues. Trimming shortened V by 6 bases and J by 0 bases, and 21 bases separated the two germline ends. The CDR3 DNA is TGTGCCAGCAGCCCCCTAGGGGGAACCACCATAGCCAAAAACATTCAGTACTTC. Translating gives CASSPLGGTTIAKNIQYF. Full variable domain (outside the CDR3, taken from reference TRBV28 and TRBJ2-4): DVKVTQSSRYLVKRTGEKVFLECVQDMDHENMFWYRQDPGLGLRLIYFSYDVKMKEKGDIPEGYSVSREKKERFSLILESASTNQTSMYLCASSPLGGTTIAKNIQYFGAGTRLSVL.

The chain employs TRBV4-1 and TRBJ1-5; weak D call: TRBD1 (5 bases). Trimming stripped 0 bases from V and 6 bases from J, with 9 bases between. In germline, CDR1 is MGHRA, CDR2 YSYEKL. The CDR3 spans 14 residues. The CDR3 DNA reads TGCGCCAGCAGCCAAGATCAGGGATCTCAGCCCCAGCATTTT. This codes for CASSQDQGSQPQHF.

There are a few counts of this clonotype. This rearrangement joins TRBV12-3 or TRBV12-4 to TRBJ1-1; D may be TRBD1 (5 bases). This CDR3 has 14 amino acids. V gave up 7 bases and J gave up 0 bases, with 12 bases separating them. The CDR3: CASIMVGVNTEAFF. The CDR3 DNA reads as TGTGCCAGCATCATGGTGGGGGTGAACACTGAAGCTTTCTTT.

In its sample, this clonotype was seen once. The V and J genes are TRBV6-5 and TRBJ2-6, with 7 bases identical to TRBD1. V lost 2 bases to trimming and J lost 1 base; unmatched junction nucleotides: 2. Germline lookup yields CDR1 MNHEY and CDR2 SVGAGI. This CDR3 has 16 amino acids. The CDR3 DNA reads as TGTGCCAGCAGTTACCTCAGGGGGTCTGGGGCCAACGTCCTGACTTTC. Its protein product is CASSYLRGSGANVLTF.

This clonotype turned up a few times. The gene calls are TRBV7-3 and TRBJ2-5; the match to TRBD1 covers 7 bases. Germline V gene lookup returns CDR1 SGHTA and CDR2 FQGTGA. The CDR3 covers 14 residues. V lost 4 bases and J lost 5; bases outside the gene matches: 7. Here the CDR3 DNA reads TGTGCCAGCAGCTCCCTAGGGGGCCAGGAGACCCAGTACTTC. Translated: CASSSLGGQETQYF.

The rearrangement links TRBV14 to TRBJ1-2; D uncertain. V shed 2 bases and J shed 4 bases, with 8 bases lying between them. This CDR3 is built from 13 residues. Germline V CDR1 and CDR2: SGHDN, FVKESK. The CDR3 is CASSQRQLYGYTF. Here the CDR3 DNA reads TGTGCCAGCAGCCAAAGGCAACTCTATGGCTACACCTTC.